The 32 T cell receptor beta chains below all came from one sample that was sequenced in a study of blood T cells in healthy people across ages (dated by TCRdb to the mid-2010s). Libraries came from 5' RACE. Sequencing took place on an Illumina HiSeq 2500. The second PCR ran for roughly 7 to 11 cycles and used a J-beta primer mix along with a sample-barcoded 5' primer. Clones were called with MiXCR by TCRdb after fastp trimmed the public reads at Q25, and only in-frame beta chains were retained. Rows merge per CDR3 protein into single entries with the most common DNA and genes. The sample table lists under 800,000 distinct CDR3 sequences, under 25% of them with a count of one. 3.6% of the sample belongs to the ten largest clones. Sequencing input: blood. The receptors were sampled from a man aged 65-85 years in good health.

The chain couples TRBV29-1 to TRBJ2-5; 10 bases map to TRBD2. The J call may be in error: the DNA end matches TRBJ2-1 better. The CDR3 totals 15 residues. Germline V lookup: CDR1 SQVTM, CDR2 ANQGSEA. The CDR3 coding sequence is TGCAGCGTTGATGCTAGCGGGAGAACTCTCAATGAGCAGTTCTTC. This sequence encodes CSVDASGRTLNEQFF.

This clonotype was counted between two and nine times. The chain uses TRBV6-5 and TRBJ2-5; TRBD2 agrees at 7 bases. The better agreement between TRBJ2-1 and the DNA end casts doubt on the J call. This CDR3 comprises 13 residues. CDR1 and CDR2 from the germline V gene are MNHEY and SVGAGI. For the CDR3, the DNA is TGTGCCAGCGGCGGGAGTCGGAACAATGAGCAGTTCTTC. Translated, it gives CASGGSRNNEQFF.

This clonotype was observed a few times. V and J are TRBV12-3 or TRBV12-4 and TRBJ2-2; D might be TRBD1 or TRBD2, each matching 6 bases. The ends were cut back, 3 bases at V and 0 bases at J, with 8 bases in the middle. The CDR3 contains 15 residues. CDR3 region: CASSFGGSNTGELFF. CDR3 DNA sequence: TGTGCCAGCAGTTTCGGGGGCTCGAACACCGGGGAGCTGTTTTTT.

J is TRBJ1-6 and V is TRBV29-1, with TRBD1 identical over 7 bases. The CDR3 runs 14 residues. Germline loops: CDR1 SQVTM, CDR2 ANQGSEA. V lost 7 bases and J lost 5; bases outside the gene matches: 8. The CDR3 DNA sequence: TGCAGCGGCACGACAGGGCTGCATAATTCACCCCTCCACTTT. It encodes CSGTTGLHNSPLHF.

This sequence joins TRBV20-1 and TRBJ2-7; no clear D gene. V gave up 0 bases and J gave up 1 base, with 13 bases separating them. The CDR3 is made up of 15 amino acids. Germline V gives CDR1 DFQATT, CDR2 SNEGSKA (reference sequence). The CDR3 region is CSAREIGSPSYEQYF. In DNA form, the CDR3 reads TGCAGTGCTAGAGAAATCGGAAGCCCATCCTACGAGCAGTACTTC.

This clonotype has a handful of counts. This chain uses TRBV7-9 with TRBJ2-1, with D maybe TRBD2 (8 bases). The germline gives CDR1 SEHNR, CDR2 FQNEAQ (reference sequence). V was clipped by 7 bases and J by 7 bases, with 20 bases between them. The CDR3 runs 15 residues. The CDR3 protein is CASTFSGGTRNEQFF. CDR3 DNA: TGTGCCAGCACCTTTTCAGGGGGGACTAGGAATGAGCAGTTCTTC.

Of note for this clonotype: The junction does not match germline at one end; this may be a read error. This chain connects TRBV7-8 to TRBJ2-7, with TRBD1 identical over 7 bases. Germline V gene lookup returns CDR1 SGHVS and CDR2 FQNEAQ. This CDR3 is built from 14 residues. DNA for the CDR3: TGTGCCAGCAGCTTAGGTGACAGGGTATCCGAGCAGCACTTC. Amino acid sequence: CASSLGDRVSEQHF. Filled out from reference TRBV7-8 and TRBJ2-7, the complete variable domain reads GAGVSQSPRYKVAKRGQDVALRCDPISGHVSLFWYQQALGQGPEFLTYFQNEAQLDKSGLPSDRFFAERPEGSVSTLKIQRTQQEDSAVYLCASSLGDRVSEQHFGPGTRLTVT.

This clonotype was counted only a few times. The chain couples TRBV19 to TRBJ2-1, with 8 bases aligning to TRBD1. CDR3 size: 12 residues. V dropped 7 bases and J dropped 8; count of bases not matched to a gene: 4. Germline-derived CDR1 and CDR2 are LNHDA and SQIVND (reference sequence). CDR3 loop: CASMDRDYEQFF. The DNA for the CDR3 is TGTGCCAGTATGGACAGGGACTATGAGCAGTTCTTC.

This clonotype was picked up many times. V usage is TRBV7-3 and J usage is TRBJ2-2; D gene uncertain. The CDR3 length is 13 residues. V gave up 5 bases and J gave up 5 bases, with 9 bases separating them. Germline V gene lookup returns CDR1 SGHTA and CDR2 FQGTGA. CDR3 in DNA: TGTGCCAGCAGCCTTAGGACGACCGGGGAGCTGTTTTTT. It codes for CASSLRTTGELFF.

V and J are TRBV12-3 or TRBV12-4 and TRBJ1-2; no firm D call. V shed 2 bases and J shed 6 bases, with 16 bases lying between them. This CDR3 contains 15 residues. The CDR3 protein is CASSLNIAAIHGYTF. CDR3 bases: TGTGCCAGCAGTTTAAATATAGCAGCGATTCATGGCTACACCTTC.

The chain couples TRBV28 to TRBJ2-5, with D uncertain. V was clipped by 7 bases and J by 11 bases, with 20 bases between them. The CDR3 runs 13 residues. Per the germline V gene, CDR1 is MDHEN and CDR2 is SYDVKM. The CDR3 region is CASNLNGRVLQYF. The CDR3 nucleotides are TGTGCCAGCAATCTCAACGGACGGGTCTTGCAGTACTTC. Based on the CDR3 plus reference TRBV28 and TRBJ2-5, the full variable domain is DVKVTQSSRYLVKRTGEKVFLECVQDMDHENMFWYRQDPGLGLRLIYFSYDVKMKEKGDIPEGYSVSREKKERFSLILESASTNQTSMYLCASNLNGRVLQYFGPGTRLLVL.

V is TRBV18 and J is TRBJ2-7; D call uncertain. Germline V gene lookup returns CDR1 KGHSH and CDR2 LQKENI. CDR3 length: 15 amino acids. The V gene lost 3 bases and the J gene lost 0 bases, with 12 bases spanning the gap. CDR3 nucleotide sequence: TGTGCCAGCTCACCGGGCGGCCAAACCTCCTACGAGCAGTACTTC. Amino acids: CASSPGGQTSYEQYF.

This clonotype turned up a few times. V and J are TRBV10-3 and TRBJ2-7; 8 nucleotides align to TRBD2. The V gene's germline CDR1 is ENHRY and CDR2 SYGVKD. This CDR3 has 15 amino acids. Trimming cost V 0 bases and J 1 base; bases outside gene matches: 2. The CDR3 region has the DNA TGTGCCATCAGTGAGTCTACTAGCGGTTCCTACGAGCAGTACTTC. Protein product: CAISESTSGSYEQYF.

This clonotype was counted a single time. This chain joins TRBV6-6 and TRBJ2-5; 7 nucleotides line up with TRBD1. V was clipped by 6 bases and J by 4 bases; unmatched bases: 5. Germline CDR1 MNHNY, CDR2 SVGAGI (reference sequence). This CDR3 region has 13 residues. The CDR3 protein is CASRIQGRETQYF. The CDR3 DNA follows: TGTGCCAGCAGAATACAGGGGCGAGAGACCCAGTACTTC.

The chain recombines TRBV18 with TRBJ2-7, with a possible D match to TRBD2 (5 bases). In germline, CDR1 is KGHSH, CDR2 LQKENI. The V and J ends lost 2 bases and 0 bases respectively, with 11 bases between them. This CDR3 has 15 amino acids. The CDR3 spells CASSPGGGFSYEQYF. In DNA form, the CDR3 reads TGTGCCAGCTCACCAGGAGGCGGCTTCTCCTACGAGCAGTACTTC.

The chain has TRBV3-1 and TRBJ2-1; 9 nucleotides align to TRBD2. Germline V CDR1 and CDR2: LGHDT, YNNKEL (reference sequence). This CDR3 is 16 amino acids long. J was trimmed by 2 bases and V by 3 bases; bases with no gene match: 5. The CDR3 loop is CASSHLAGAPYNEQFF. The DNA for the CDR3 is TGTGCCAGCAGCCATTTAGCGGGAGCCCCCTACAATGAGCAGTTCTTC.

This clonotype was counted a few times. The DNA for the CDR3 is TGTGCCAGCAGCCCCCCGGGAATCGAGCATTCACCCCTCCACTTT. It codes for CASSPPGIEHSPLHF. The chain couples TRBV7-9 to TRBJ1-6; D call uncertain. Per the germline V gene, CDR1 is SEHNR and CDR2 is FQNEAQ (reference sequence). The CDR3 runs to 15 residues. Trimming left V 5 bases short and J 8 bases short, with 16 bases between.

Note on this clonotype: This may be a read error: a much more frequent sequence differs by one nucleotide. In nucleotides, the CDR3 is TGCAGCGTTGATTACCGGAAGAAAGAGACCCAGTACTTC. Its translation: CSVDYRKKETQYF. The rearrangement uses TRBV29-1 and TRBJ2-5; unclear D gene. Trimming left V 3 bases short and J 3 bases short, with 11 bases between. The CDR3 is 13 residues long. CDR1 is SQVTM, CDR2 ANQGSEA, per germline.

This clonotype was seen a handful of times. The rearrangement links TRBV5-1 to TRBJ2-4; 11 bases match TRBD2. The V gene's germline CDR1 is SGHRS and CDR2 YFSETQ. The length of the CDR3 is 14 residues. The V segment lost 5 bases and the J segment 6 bases; nucleotides outside the gene matches: 4. CDR3 in amino acids: CASRTSGSGNIQYF. CDR3 nucleotide sequence: TGCGCCAGCAGAACTAGCGGGAGCGGAAACATTCAGTACTTC.

The chain is built from TRBV2 and TRBJ2-5, with D perhaps being TRBD1 or TRBD2 (5 bases each). Trimming removed 6 bases from V and 2 bases from J, with 16 bases in between. The CDR3 loop spans 15 amino acids. The germline V gene has CDR1 SNHLY and CDR2 FYNNEI. Here the CDR3 reads CASSQHGGYQETQYF. CDR3 nucleotides: TGTGCCAGCAGCCAACATGGGGGATATCAAGAGACCCAGTACTTC.

This clonotype was observed a handful of times. The chain links TRBV7-4 to TRBJ2-7, with a possible D match to TRBD2 (6 bases). Trimming removed 9 bases from V and 3 bases from J, with 15 bases in between. CDR3 length: 13 residues. CDR1 and CDR2 (germline): SGHVT, SQSDAQ. CDR3 region: CASQEGLSYEQYF. The CDR3 DNA reads TGTGCCAGTCAGGAGGGGCTCAGCTACGAGCAGTACTTC.

The chain combines TRBV20-1 with TRBJ2-5, with 9 nucleotides matching TRBD1. The junction had 30 bases not matched to a gene; V was cut back by 4 bases and J by 3 bases. The CDR3 totals 22 residues. CDR1 is DFQATT, CDR2 SNEGSKA, per germline (reference sequence). In nucleotides, the CDR3 is TGCAGTGCTACCGACCGGCTCTTCCCAAGAATGGGACAGGGTTTGGCGAAAGAGACCCAGTACTTC. It specifies CSATDRLFPRMGQGLAKETQYF.

The chain combines TRBV21-1 with TRBJ1-5; TRBD1 is taken as the D call from the table, unchecked against the DNA. TRBV21-1 is classified as a pseudogene. There are 15 residues in the CDR3. The CDR3 here is CASSKEGSCSQPQHF. The CDR3 region has the DNA TGTGCCAGCAGCAAAGAGGGGTCTTGTAGTCAGCCCCAGCATTTT.

This clonotype appeared a few times. The rearrangement links TRBV3-1 to TRBJ2-5; unclear D gene. TRBJ2-1 matches the DNA end more closely, so the J call is doubtful. CDR3 length: 12 residues. Germline CDR1 LGHDT, CDR2 YNNKEL (reference sequence). The CDR3 here is CASSQVPNEQFF. In DNA form, the CDR3 reads TGTGCCAGCAGCCAAGTACCCAATGAGCAGTTCTTC.

The chain links TRBV28 to TRBJ2-7; D remains unclear. This CDR3 contains 14 residues. The germline V gene encodes CDR1 MDHEN and CDR2 SYDVKM. The V and J ends lost 5 bases and 2 bases respectively, with 13 bases between them. The CDR3 spells CASSMADLTYEQYF. CDR3 nucleotide sequence: TGTGCCAGCAGTATGGCAGACTTAACCTACGAGCAGTACTTC.

The table lists this clonotype with a few counts. V gene TRBV2 combines with J gene TRBJ2-6; 9 bases fit TRBD1. This CDR3 has 18 amino acids. V lost 4 bases, J lost 0 bases, and 7 bases stayed unmatched. From germline, CDR1 is SNHLY and CDR2 FYNNEI. The CDR3 spells CASSGTGALDSGANVLTF. CDR3 bases: TGTGCCAGCAGTGGGACAGGGGCCCTAGACTCTGGGGCCAACGTCCTGACTTTC.

The V and J genes are TRBV27 and TRBJ2-7, with D possibly called TRBD1 or TRBD2 (7 bases each). CDR3 length: 13 amino acids. Germline V CDR1 and CDR2: MNHEY, SMNVEV (reference sequence). Trimming removed 5 bases from V and 7 bases from J, with 15 bases in between. The CDR3 is CASSPQGGREQYF. CDR3 nucleotide sequence: TGTGCCAGCAGTCCCCAGGGGGGGCGTGAGCAGTACTTC.

CDR3 coding DNA: TGCGCCAACTTAAGCGGGAGTGGGAATGAGCAGTTCTTC. This sequence encodes CANLSGSGNEQFF. The genes are TRBV5-1 and TRBJ2-1; 8 nucleotides align to TRBD2. Unmatched junction bases numbered 9, after V lost 9 bases and J lost 7 bases. CDR1 is SGHRS and CDR2 is YFSETQ in the germline V gene. The CDR3 extends over 13 amino acids.

The sample holds a few counts of this clonotype. The chain uses TRBV28 and TRBJ2-5, with D possibly being TRBD1 or TRBD2 (5 bases each). CDR3 size: 13 residues. Germline V lookup: CDR1 MDHEN, CDR2 SYDVKM. Trimming took off 4 bases at V and 7 bases at J, with 13 bases between the two ends. CDR3 region: CASSSPTGATQYF. The CDR3 DNA follows: TGTGCCAGCAGTTCCCCCACCGGGGCGACCCAGTACTTC. The variable domain in full, completed from reference TRBV28 and TRBJ2-5, reads DVKVTQSSRYLVKRTGEKVFLECVQDMDHENMFWYRQDPGLGLRLIYFSYDVKMKEKGDIPEGYSVSREKKERFSLILESASTNQTSMYLCASSSPTGATQYFGPGTRLLVL.

In this sample, this clonotype turned up a few times. The chain couples TRBV20-1 to TRBJ1-2, with D possibly being TRBD1 (5 bases). Between the trimmed V and J ends, which lost 5 bases and 1 base, there was a span of 14 bases. The germline V gene encodes CDR1 DFQATT and CDR2 SNEGSKA (reference sequence). This CDR3 has 14 residues. The CDR3 protein is CSALARVINYGYTF. CDR3 bases: TGCAGTGCTTTGGCCAGGGTTATTAACTATGGCTACACCTTC.

The chain has TRBV7-2 and TRBJ2-1; 8 bases align to TRBD2. J was trimmed by 0 bases and V by 1 base; bases with no gene match: 5. Per the germline V gene, CDR1 is SGHTA and CDR2 is FQGNSA. The CDR3 is 17 residues long. The CDR3, as DNA: TGTGCCAGCAGCTTAGGGGGTAGCGGGGTCTCCTACAATGAGCAGTTCTTC. Translation gives CASSLGGSGVSYNEQFF.

Comment on this clonotype: It is likely a read error: a sequence one base away is far more abundant. The chain has TRBV7-9 and TRBJ2-3; D is undetermined. CDR1 is SEHNR, CDR2 FQNEAQ, per germline (reference sequence). This CDR3 comprises 11 residues. CDR3 coding DNA: TGTGCCAGCATCTTAACAGATACGCAGTATTTT. Its translation is CASILTDTQYF.